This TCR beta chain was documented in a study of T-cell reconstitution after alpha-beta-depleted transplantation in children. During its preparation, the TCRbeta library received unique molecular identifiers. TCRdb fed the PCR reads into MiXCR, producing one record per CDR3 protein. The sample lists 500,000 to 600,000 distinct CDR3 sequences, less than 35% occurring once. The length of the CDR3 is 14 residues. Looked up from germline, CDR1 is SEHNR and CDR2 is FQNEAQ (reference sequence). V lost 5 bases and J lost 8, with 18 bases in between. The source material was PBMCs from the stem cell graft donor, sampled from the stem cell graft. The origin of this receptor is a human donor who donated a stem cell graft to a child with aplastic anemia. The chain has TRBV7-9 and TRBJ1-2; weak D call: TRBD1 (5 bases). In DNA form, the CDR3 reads TGTGCCAGCAGCGTTCCAGGGATAGCTATAGGCTACACCTTC. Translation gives CASSVPGIAIGYTF.